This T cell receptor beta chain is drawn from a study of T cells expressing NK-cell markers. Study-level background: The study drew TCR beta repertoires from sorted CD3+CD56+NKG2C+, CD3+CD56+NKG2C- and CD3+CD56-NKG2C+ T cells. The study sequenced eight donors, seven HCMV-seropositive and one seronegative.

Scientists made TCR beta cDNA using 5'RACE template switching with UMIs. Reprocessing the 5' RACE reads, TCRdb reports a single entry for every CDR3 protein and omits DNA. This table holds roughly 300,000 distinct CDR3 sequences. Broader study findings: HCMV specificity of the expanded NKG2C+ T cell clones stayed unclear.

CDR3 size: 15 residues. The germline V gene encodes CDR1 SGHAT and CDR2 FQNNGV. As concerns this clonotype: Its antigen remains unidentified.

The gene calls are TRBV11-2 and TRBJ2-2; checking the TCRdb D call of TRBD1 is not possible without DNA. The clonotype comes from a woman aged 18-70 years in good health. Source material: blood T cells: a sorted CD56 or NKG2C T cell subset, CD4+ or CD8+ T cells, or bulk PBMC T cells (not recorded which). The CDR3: CASSYPLAGAGELFF.